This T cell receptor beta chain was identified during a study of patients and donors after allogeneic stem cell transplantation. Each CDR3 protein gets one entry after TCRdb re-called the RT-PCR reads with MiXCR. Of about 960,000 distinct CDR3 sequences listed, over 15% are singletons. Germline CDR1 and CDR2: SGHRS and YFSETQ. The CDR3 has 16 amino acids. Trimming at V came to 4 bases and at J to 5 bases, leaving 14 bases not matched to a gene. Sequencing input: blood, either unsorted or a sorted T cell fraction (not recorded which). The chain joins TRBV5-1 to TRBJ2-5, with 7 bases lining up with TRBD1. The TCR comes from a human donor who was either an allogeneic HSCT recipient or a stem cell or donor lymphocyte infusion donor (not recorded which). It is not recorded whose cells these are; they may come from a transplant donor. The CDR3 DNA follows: TGCGCCAGCAGCCTCGCTGACAGGGATAATAGGGAGACCCAGTACTTC. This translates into CASSLADRDNRETQYF.